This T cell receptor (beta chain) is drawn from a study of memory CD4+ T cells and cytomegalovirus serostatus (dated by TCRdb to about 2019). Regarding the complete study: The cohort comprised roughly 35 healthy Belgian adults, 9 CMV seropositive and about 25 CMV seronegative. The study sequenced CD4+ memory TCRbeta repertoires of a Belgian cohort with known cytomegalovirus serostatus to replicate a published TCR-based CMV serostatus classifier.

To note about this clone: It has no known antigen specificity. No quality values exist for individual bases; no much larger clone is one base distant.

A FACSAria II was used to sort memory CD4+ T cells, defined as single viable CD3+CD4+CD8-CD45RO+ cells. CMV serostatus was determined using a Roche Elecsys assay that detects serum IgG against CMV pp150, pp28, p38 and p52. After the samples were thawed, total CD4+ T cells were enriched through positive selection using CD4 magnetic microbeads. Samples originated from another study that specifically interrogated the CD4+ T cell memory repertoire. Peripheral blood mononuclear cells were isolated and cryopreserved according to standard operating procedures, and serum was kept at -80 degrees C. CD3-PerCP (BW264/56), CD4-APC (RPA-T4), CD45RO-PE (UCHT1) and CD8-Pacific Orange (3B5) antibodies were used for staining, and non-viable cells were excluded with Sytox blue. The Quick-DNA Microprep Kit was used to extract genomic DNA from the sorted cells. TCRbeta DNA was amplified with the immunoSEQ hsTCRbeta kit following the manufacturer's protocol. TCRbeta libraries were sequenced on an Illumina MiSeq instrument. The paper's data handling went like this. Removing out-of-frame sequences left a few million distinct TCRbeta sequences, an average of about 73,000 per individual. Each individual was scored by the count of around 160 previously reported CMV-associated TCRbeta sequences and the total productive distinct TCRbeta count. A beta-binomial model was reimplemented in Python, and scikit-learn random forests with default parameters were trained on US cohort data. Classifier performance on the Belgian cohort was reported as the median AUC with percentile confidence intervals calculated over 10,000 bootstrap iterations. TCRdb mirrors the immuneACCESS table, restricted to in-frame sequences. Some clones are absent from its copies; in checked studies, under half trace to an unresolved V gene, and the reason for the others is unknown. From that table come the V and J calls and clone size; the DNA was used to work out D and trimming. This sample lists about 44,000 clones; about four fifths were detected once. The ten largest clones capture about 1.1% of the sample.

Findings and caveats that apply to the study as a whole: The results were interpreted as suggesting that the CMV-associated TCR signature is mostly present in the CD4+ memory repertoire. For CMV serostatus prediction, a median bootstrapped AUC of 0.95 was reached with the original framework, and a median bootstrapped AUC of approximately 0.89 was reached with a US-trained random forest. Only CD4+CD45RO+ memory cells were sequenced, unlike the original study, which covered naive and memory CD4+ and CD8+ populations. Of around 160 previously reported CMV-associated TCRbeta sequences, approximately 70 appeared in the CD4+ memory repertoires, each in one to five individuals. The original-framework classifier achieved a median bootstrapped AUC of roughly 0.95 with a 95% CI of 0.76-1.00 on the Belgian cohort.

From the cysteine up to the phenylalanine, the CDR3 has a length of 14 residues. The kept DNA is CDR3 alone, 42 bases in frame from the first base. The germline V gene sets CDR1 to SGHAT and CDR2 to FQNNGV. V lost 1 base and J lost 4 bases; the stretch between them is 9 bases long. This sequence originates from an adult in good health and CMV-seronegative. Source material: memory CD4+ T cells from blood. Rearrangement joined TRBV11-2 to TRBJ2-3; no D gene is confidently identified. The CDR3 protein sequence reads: CASSLVAAADTQYF. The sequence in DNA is TGTGCCAGCAGCTTAGTGGCAGCCGCAGATACGCAGTATTTT.